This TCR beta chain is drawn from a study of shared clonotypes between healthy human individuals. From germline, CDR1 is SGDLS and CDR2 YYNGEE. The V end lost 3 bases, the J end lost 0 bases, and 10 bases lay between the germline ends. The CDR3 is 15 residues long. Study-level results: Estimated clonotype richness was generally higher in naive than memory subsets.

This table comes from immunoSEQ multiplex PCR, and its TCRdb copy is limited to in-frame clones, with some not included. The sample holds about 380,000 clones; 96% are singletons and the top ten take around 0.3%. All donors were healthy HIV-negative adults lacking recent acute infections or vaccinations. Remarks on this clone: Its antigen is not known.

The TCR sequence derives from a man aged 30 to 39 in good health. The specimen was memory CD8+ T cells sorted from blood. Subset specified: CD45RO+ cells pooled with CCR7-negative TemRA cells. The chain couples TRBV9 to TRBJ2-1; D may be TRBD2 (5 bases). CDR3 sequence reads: CASSAMGSSYNEQFF. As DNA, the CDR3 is TGTGCCAGCAGCGCGATGGGGAGCTCCTACAATGAGCAGTTCTTC.